This T cell receptor (beta chain) was sequenced during a study of blood T cell repertoires in COVID-19. Trimming took off 4 bases at V and 5 bases at J, with 17 bases between the two ends. The CDR3 is 15 amino acids. Germline CDR1 reads LNHDA; CDR2 reads SQIVND (reference sequence). Only in-frame clones appear in the TCRdb table, and some are missing; sequencing was by immunoSEQ multiplex PCR. The repertoire holds under 250,000 clones, with around 89% as singletons. Sequencing was carried out using peripheral blood. The chain carries TRBV19 and TRBJ1-1; D is unclear. This TCR was sampled from a man aged 25 to 45 with COVID-19, enrolled during active disease. CDR3 in DNA: TGTGCCAGTAGTACAGGCGTCGGGGAGCTAACTGAAGCTTTCTTT. Protein product: CASSTGVGELTEAFF.